This passage covers 30 T cell receptor beta chains from one sample sequenced in a study of blood T cell repertoires in COVID-19. Using immunoSEQ multiplex PCR, the repertoire was profiled, and TCRdb retains in-frame clones only, with some absent. The sample shows about 100,000 clones, more than 75% of them seen only once. Sample: peripheral blood. The receptors shown here come from a man aged 25 to 40 in a cohort sampled during active COVID-19.

This sequence joins TRBV3-1 (or the pseudogene TRBV3-2) and TRBJ2-7, with TRBD2 matching 8 bases. There are 17 residues in the CDR3. The germline gives CDR1 LGHDT, CDR2 YNNKEL (reference sequence). V trimming: 3 bases; J trimming: 2 bases; junction bases outside the gene matches: 12. In nucleotides, the CDR3 is TGTGCCAGCAGCCACGGTGAGGGGACTAGAGGGACCTACGAGCAGTACTTC. Translated: CASSHGEGTRGTYEQYF.

This chain links TRBV7-8 with TRBJ2-2; D gene ambiguous. This CDR3 has 16 amino acids. Trimming took off 4 bases at V and 4 bases at J, with 16 bases between the two ends. The germline CDR1 and CDR2 sequences are SGHVS and FQNEAQ. The CDR3 sequence is CASSSRPPGSTGELFF. The CDR3 DNA follows: TGTGCCAGCAGCTCCAGACCCCCAGGCTCCACCGGGGAGCTGTTTTTT. Based on the CDR3 plus reference TRBV7-8 and TRBJ2-2, the full variable domain is GAGVSQSPRYKVAKRGQDVALRCDPISGHVSLFWYQQALGQGPEFLTYFQNEAQLDKSGLPSDRFFAERPEGSVSTLKIQRTQQEDSAVYLCASSSRPPGSTGELFFGEGSRLTVL.

The genes are TRBV12-5 and TRBJ1-1; D is unresolved. Trimming pared 7 bases from V and 4 bases from J, leaving 16 bases between. This CDR3 has 14 amino acids. The germline V gene encodes CDR1 LGHNT and CDR2 FRNRAP. In DNA form, the CDR3 reads TGTGCTAGTGCCTTTGTGCCGGGAGGCACTGAAGCTTTCTTT. Protein: CASAFVPGGTEAFF. The full variable domain, rest sourced from reference TRBV12-5 and TRBJ1-1, is DARVTQTPRHKVTEMGQEVTMRCQPILGHNTVFWYRQTMMQGLELLAYFRNRAPLDDSGMPKDRFSAEMPDATLATLKIQPSEPRDSAVYFCASAFVPGGTEAFFGQGTRLTVV.

The sample holds a few counts of this clone. The chain uses TRBV10-3 and TRBJ1-2, with D unresolved. V was shortened by 7 bases and J by 1 base, with 16 bases between the two germline ends. Per germline, CDR1 ENHRY and CDR2 SYGVKD. The length of the CDR3 is 15 residues. In nucleotides, the CDR3 is TGTGCCATCACCCTGGACGGAGGAGGTAACTATGGCTACACCTTC. Translation gives CAITLDGGGNYGYTF.

The chain joins TRBV5-6 to TRBJ2-7; unclear D gene. This CDR3 region has 14 residues. Looked up from germline, CDR1 is SGHDT and CDR2 is YYEEEE. V lost 0 bases and J lost 5, with 12 bases in between. The CDR3 nucleotides are TGTGCCAGCAGCTTGGAAGGTGGGCCCCACGAGCAGTACTTC. This translates into CASSLEGGPHEQYF.

V and J are TRBV7-6 and TRBJ2-3, with TRBD2 identical over 9 bases. V gave up 0 bases and J gave up 1 base; unmatched junction bases: 5. CDR3 length equals 17 residues. Germline V CDR1 and CDR2: SGHVS, FNYEAQ. Here the CDR3 DNA reads TGTGCCAGCAGCTTAGCGCGGGGGGGACTACGCACAGATACGCAGTATTTT. This codes for CASSLARGGLRTDTQYF.

The rearrangement joins TRBV7-9 to TRBJ1-3; 8 bases line up with TRBD1. There are 16 residues in the CDR3. In germline, CDR1 is SEHNR, CDR2 FQNEAQ (reference sequence). V lost 1 base, J lost 1 base, and 3 bases stayed unmatched. For the CDR3, the DNA is TGTGCCAGCAGCTTAGGCGGACAGGGTTCTGGAAACACCATATATTTT. Translation gives CASSLGGQGSGNTIYF.

This rearrangement joins TRBV5-1 to TRBJ2-7, with D uncertain. CDR1 is SGHRS, CDR2 YFSETQ, per germline. The CDR3 spans 13 residues. Trimming pared 7 bases from V and 3 bases from J, leaving 14 bases between. CDR3 residues: CASPGWHSYEQYF. In DNA, the CDR3 is TGCGCCAGCCCCGGATGGCACAGCTACGAGCAGTACTTC.

The chain has TRBV9 and TRBJ2-3; tentative D call: TRBD2 (7 bases). Germline V gives CDR1 SGDLS, CDR2 YYNGEE. This CDR3 spans 15 amino acids. V was cut by 0 bases and J by 3 bases, with 11 bases left in between. The chain's CDR3 is CASSVVGGATDTQYF. CDR3 sequence (DNA): TGTGCCAGCAGCGTAGTTGGGGGGGCGACAGATACGCAGTATTTT.

V gene TRBV4-3 combines with J gene TRBJ2-3; 11 bases are a match to TRBD2. From germline, CDR1 is LGHNA and CDR2 YSLEER. The CDR3 runs to 15 residues. V lost 3 bases, J lost 4 bases, and 3 bases stayed unmatched. CDR3 bases: TGCGCCAGCAGCCAGGGTAGCGGGGGGGCAGATACGCAGTATTTT. Translation gives CASSQGSGGADTQYF.

The V call is TRBV7-9, the J call TRBJ2-7; D gene unclear. Germline-derived CDR1 and CDR2 are SEHNR and FQNEAQ (reference sequence). Trimming cost V 4 bases and J 9 bases, with 10 bases left between them. The CDR3 length is 11 residues. CDR3 bases: TGTGCCAGCAGCTCCCTGGCAGGGCAGTACTTC. Translating gives CASSSLAGQYF.

The chain uses TRBV18 and TRBJ1-4; D is unclear. The germline V and J ends were trimmed by 2 bases and 8 bases, with 9 bases remaining between them. The CDR3 contains 13 residues. Germline assignment: CDR1 KGHSH and CDR2 LQKENI. The CDR3 sequence: CASSPEGGEKLFF. The CDR3 region has the DNA TGTGCCAGCTCACCAGAGGGCGGCGAAAAACTGTTTTTT.

The chain couples TRBV4-1 to TRBJ1-5; D gene ambiguous. The germline gives CDR1 MGHRA, CDR2 YSYEKL. The CDR3 has 13 residues. Deletions cut 10 bases from V and 4 bases from J, with 14 bases between. This chain's CDR3 is CAIERVPNQPQHF. CDR3 nucleotide sequence: TGCGCCATCGAGCGAGTTCCTAATCAGCCCCAGCATTTT.

The rearrangement links TRBV18 to TRBJ2-7; 7 bases agree with TRBD1. V shed 1 base, J shed 3 bases, and the junction held 3 bases outside the gene matches. CDR3 length equals 14 residues. Germline lookup yields CDR1 KGHSH and CDR2 LQKENI. CDR3 sequence: CASSPQQGLYEQYF. DNA of the CDR3: TGTGCCAGCTCACCACAACAGGGGCTCTACGAGCAGTACTTC. The full variable domain, rest sourced from reference TRBV18 and TRBJ2-7, is NAGVMQNPRHLVRRRGQEARLRCSPMKGHSHVYWYRQLPEEGLKFMVYLQKENIIDESGMPKERFSAEFPKEGPSILRIQQVVRGDSAAYFCASSPQQGLYEQYFGPGTRLTVT.

This clone was recorded once. The chain links TRBV2 to TRBJ2-3; TRBD2 is a possible D gene (6 bases). The CDR3 is 14 amino acids. CDR1 is SNHLY, CDR2 FYNNEI, per germline. The V end lost 10 bases, the J end lost 6 bases, and 20 bases lay between the germline ends. CDR3 nucleotides: TGTGCCACCGGGACTCCCAGTACGACGGATACGCAGTATTTT. Translation gives CATGTPSTTDTQYF.

The genes are TRBV18 and TRBJ2-3; tentatively, D is TRBD2 (5 bases). There are 15 residues in the CDR3. Germline loops: CDR1 KGHSH, CDR2 LQKENI. V was trimmed by 5 bases and J by 1 base, leaving 13 bases between them. The CDR3 DNA reads TGTGCCAGCTCAGCCGGACTGGCGGGCACAGATACGCAGTATTTT. This sequence encodes CASSAGLAGTDTQYF.

The chain uses TRBV5-6 and TRBJ2-6; weak D call: TRBD1 (6 bases). Germline assignment: CDR1 SGHDT and CDR2 YYEEEE. Trimming took 5 bases from V and 0 from J, leaving 9 bases between them. The CDR3 consists of 15 residues. CDR3 sequence reads: CASRDSGSGANVLTF. Here the CDR3 DNA reads TGTGCCAGCAGGGACAGCGGCTCTGGGGCCAACGTCCTGACTTTC.

The J gene is TRBJ2-2, the V gene TRBV5-4, with TRBD1 matching over 7 bases. The CDR3 is made up of 15 amino acids. Germline loops: CDR1 SGHNT, CDR2 YYREEE (reference sequence). V trimming: 4 bases; J trimming: 4 bases; junction bases outside the gene matches: 7. DNA of the CDR3: TGTGCCAGCAGCCGTACAGGGGATTCCACCGGGGAGCTGTTTTTT. This translates into CASSRTGDSTGELFF.

This chain joins TRBV5-8 and TRBJ1-3; D remains ambiguous. The germline V gene has CDR1 SGHTS and CDR2 YDEGEE. The CDR3 is 15 amino acids. V was cut by 3 bases and J by 0 bases, with 10 bases left in between. CDR3 protein: CASSSSRVSGNTIYF. CDR3 coding DNA: TGTGCCAGCAGCTCGTCCCGGGTCTCTGGAAACACCATATATTTT. The full variable domain, with the rest looked up from reference TRBV5-8 and TRBJ1-3, is EAGVTQSPTHLIKTRGQQATLRCSPISGHTSVYWYQQALGLGLQFLLWYDEGEERNRGNFPPRFSGRQFPNYSSELNVNALELEDSALYLCASSSSRVSGNTIYFGEGSWLTVV.

This clone was seen just once. The rearrangement links TRBV7-8 to TRBJ1-1; D remains unclear. The V gene's germline CDR1 is SGHVS and CDR2 FQNEAQ. CDR3 size: 14 residues. The V end lost 3 bases, the J end lost 1 base, and 9 bases lay between the germline ends. This CDR3 reads CASSLQTENTEAFF. CDR3 sequence (DNA): TGTGCCAGCAGCTTGCAAACAGAGAACACTGAAGCTTTCTTT.

This clone showed up just a few times. This rearrangement joins TRBV18 to TRBJ1-5; 7 nucleotides match TRBD1. The CDR3 contains 13 residues. Germline V gene lookup returns CDR1 KGHSH and CDR2 LQKENI. The trim removed 6 bases at V and 4 bases at J, leaving 3 bases unmatched. The CDR3 protein is CASSPDRNQPQHF. The CDR3, as DNA: TGTGCCAGCTCGCCGGACAGGAATCAGCCCCAGCATTTT.

V and J are TRBV11-1 and TRBJ1-1; D unclear. Trimming stripped 5 bases from V and 11 bases from J, with 18 bases between. The CDR3 is 13 amino acids. The germline CDR1 and CDR2 sequences are SGHAT and FQDESV (reference sequence). CDR3 DNA sequence: TGTGCCAGCAGCCTCCCGGGTCGAGACCGGGCTTTCTTT. Translated, it gives CASSLPGRDRAFF. Together with reference TRBV11-1 and TRBJ1-1, the CDR3 gives the full variable domain: EAEVAQSPRYKITEKSQAVAFWCDPISGHATLYWYRQILGQGPELLVQFQDESVVDDSQLPKDRFSAERLKGVDSTLKIQPAELGDSAMYLCASSLPGRDRAFFGQGTRLTVV.

This clone has more than one count but fewer than ten. J is TRBJ1-6 and V is TRBV11-2, with D possibly being TRBD1 (5 bases). V lost 5 bases to trimming and J lost 12 bases, with 14 bases between them. Looked up from germline, CDR1 is SGHAT and CDR2 is FQNNGV. CDR3 length: 13 residues. CDR3 coding DNA: TGTGCCAGCAGCCCCGGGGGGAAATTACCCCTCCACTTT. This sequence encodes CASSPGGKLPLHF.

The chain has TRBV29-1 and TRBJ2-1, with a tentative D call TRBD1 (6 bases). This CDR3 region has 12 residues. The germline gives CDR1 SQVTM, CDR2 ANQGSEA. V lost 7 bases and J 3 bases, leaving 10 bases between the germline ends. In DNA form, the CDR3 reads TGCAGCGCCCGGACAGACTACAATGAGCAGTTCTTC. Amino acids: CSARTDYNEQFF.

This chain uses TRBV2 with TRBJ1-6; tentative D call: TRBD1 (5 bases). V dropped 6 bases and J dropped 0 bases, with 12 bases sitting between them. The CDR3 extends over 16 amino acids. Germline CDR1 is SNHLY and CDR2 is FYNNEI. CDR3 in DNA: TGTGCCAGCAGAGACGGACACCTCTCCTATAATTCACCCCTCCACTTT. It codes for CASRDGHLSYNSPLHF.

The gene calls are TRBV7-9 and TRBJ1-2; no clear D. CDR1 and CDR2 (germline): SEHNR, FQNEAQ (reference sequence). CDR3 length: 15 residues. Between the trimmed V and J ends, which lost 1 base and 4 bases, there was a span of 13 bases. The CDR3 loop is CASSLGRESVYGYTF. CDR3 DNA sequence: TGTGCCAGCAGCTTAGGTAGGGAGTCGGTCTATGGCTACACCTTC.

The sample holds one count of this clone. CDR3 residues: CASSPLRGTEAFF. The DNA of the CDR3 is TGTGCCAGCTCACCACTAAGGGGCACTGAAGCTTTCTTT. This chain uses TRBV18 with TRBJ1-1; D is possibly TRBD1 (5 bases). Germline V gives CDR1 KGHSH, CDR2 LQKENI. V lost 1 base and J lost 4, with 7 bases in between. This CDR3 region has 13 residues.

V is TRBV6-2 or TRBV6-3 and J is TRBJ2-3; D possibly corresponds to TRBD1 (5 bases). This CDR3 comprises 12 residues. The V end was cut by 6 bases, the J end by 5 bases, with 9 bases between. Germline CDR1 reads MNHEY; CDR2 reads SVGEGT. The CDR3 spells CASSPREDTQYF. The CDR3 DNA reads as TGTGCCAGCAGCCCCAGGGAAGATACGCAGTATTTT.

The genes are TRBV9 and TRBJ2-3; TRBD2 matches 8 bases. V gave up 0 bases and J gave up 5 bases; unmatched junction bases: 8. The length of the CDR3 is 16 residues. Germline CDR1 is SGDLS and CDR2 is YYNGEE. In DNA, the CDR3 is TGTGCCAGCAGCGTAGGTCACGGGGGGGCCGGAGATACGCAGTATTTT. Amino acids: CASSVGHGGAGDTQYF. The variable domain in full, completed from reference TRBV9 and TRBJ2-3, reads DSGVTQTPKHLITATGQRVTLRCSPRSGDLSVYWYQQSLDQGLQFLIQYYNGEERAKGNILERFSAQQFPDLHSELNLSSLELGDSALYFCASSVGHGGAGDTQYFGPGTRLTVL.

V gene TRBV5-6 combines with J gene TRBJ1-1; 11 nucleotides align to TRBD1. The CDR3 loop spans 15 amino acids. CDR1 and CDR2 from the germline V gene are SGHDT and YYEEEE. V lost 0 bases to trimming and J lost 4 bases; unmatched junction nucleotides: 2. CDR3 sequence (DNA): TGTGCCAGCAGCTTGGGGGACAGGGGGTTCACTGAAGCTTTCTTT. This encodes CASSLGDRGFTEAFF. Variable domain in full (rest from reference TRBV5-6 and TRBJ1-1): DAGVTQSPTHLIKTRGQQVTLRCSPKSGHDTVSWYQQALGQGPQFIFQYYEEEERQRGNFPDRFSGHQFPNYSSELNVNALLLGDSALYLCASSLGDRGFTEAFFGQGTRLTVV.